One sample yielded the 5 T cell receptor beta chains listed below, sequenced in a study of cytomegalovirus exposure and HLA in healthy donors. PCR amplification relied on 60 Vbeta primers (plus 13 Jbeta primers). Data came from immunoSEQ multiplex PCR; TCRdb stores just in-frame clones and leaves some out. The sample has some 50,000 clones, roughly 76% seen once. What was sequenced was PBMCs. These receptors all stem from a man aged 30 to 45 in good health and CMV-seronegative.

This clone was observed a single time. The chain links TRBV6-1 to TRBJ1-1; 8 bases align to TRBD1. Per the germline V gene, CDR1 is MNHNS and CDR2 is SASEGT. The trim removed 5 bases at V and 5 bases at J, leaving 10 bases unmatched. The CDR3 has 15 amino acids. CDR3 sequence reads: CASSSQSQGGTEAFF. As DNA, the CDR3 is TGTGCCAGCAGTTCCCAGTCACAGGGGGGGACTGAAGCTTTCTTT.

As DNA, the CDR3 is TGCAGTGCTCTTGGGGCCAACGTCCTGACTTTC. Translating it yields CSALGANVLTF. The chain couples TRBV20-1 to TRBJ2-6, with D unresolved. This CDR3 spans 11 amino acids. CDR1 is DFQATT, CDR2 SNEGSKA, per germline (reference sequence). Between the trimmed V and J ends, which lost 5 bases and 3 bases, there was a span of 2 bases.

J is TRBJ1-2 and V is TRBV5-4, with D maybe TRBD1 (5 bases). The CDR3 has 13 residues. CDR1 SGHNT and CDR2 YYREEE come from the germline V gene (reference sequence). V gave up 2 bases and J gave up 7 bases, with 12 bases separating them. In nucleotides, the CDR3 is TGTGCCAGCAGCTTCCCAGGGAAATTTGGCTACACCTTC. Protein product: CASSFPGKFGYTF. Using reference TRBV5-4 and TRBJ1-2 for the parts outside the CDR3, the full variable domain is ETGVTQSPTHLIKTRGQQVTLRCSSQSGHNTVSWYQQALGQGPQFIFQYYREEENGRGNFPPRFSGLQFPNYSSELNVNALELDDSALYLCASSFPGKFGYTFGSGTRLTVV.

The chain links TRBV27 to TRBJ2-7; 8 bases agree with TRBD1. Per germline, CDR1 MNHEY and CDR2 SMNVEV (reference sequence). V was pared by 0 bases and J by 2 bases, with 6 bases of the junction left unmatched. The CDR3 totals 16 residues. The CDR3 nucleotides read TGTGCCAGCAGTTTATCGACAGGGGATAAAGCCTACGAGCAGTACTTC. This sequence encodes CASSLSTGDKAYEQYF.

The CDR3 DNA reads as TGCGCCACAGCCGGGACAGCAAACACTGAAGCTTTCTTT. Protein sequence: CATAGTANTEAFF. The chain recombines TRBV5-1 with TRBJ1-1; 7 bases align to TRBD1. This CDR3 spans 13 amino acids. Germline values: CDR1 SGHRS, CDR2 YFSETQ. The V and J ends lost 9 bases and 2 bases, in that order; junction bases with no gene match: 7.